This T cell receptor (beta chain) was sequenced for a study of blood T cell repertoires in COVID-19. Per the original methods: Amplifying reference gene primers gave estimates of nucleated cell counts. TCRdb keeps only in-frame clones here, not all; method: immunoSEQ multiplex PCR. Clone size and the V and J calls come from that table; the DNA yielded D and trimming. The table shows 55,000 to 75,000 clones, with roughly 82% occurring only once. The CDR3 is 17 amino acids. The germline CDR1 and CDR2 sequences are SGHRS and YFSETQ. With 2 bases removed from V and 5 bases from J, the gap between germline ends came to 19 bases.

This clonotype originated in an elderly man with active COVID-19. The sample was peripheral blood. V usage is TRBV5-1 and J usage is TRBJ1-4; D gene ambiguous. This CDR3 is CASSFSVSSKTNEKLFF. CDR3 sequence (DNA): TGCGCCAGCAGCTTTAGTGTCAGCTCTAAGACAAATGAAAAACTGTTTTTT.